The clone carrying this T cell receptor (beta chain) was detected only a few times. V lost 4 bases and J lost 3, with 14 bases in between. Germline V gives CDR1 SNHLY, CDR2 FYNNEI. The CDR3 spans 15 residues. For the second PCR, which ran for roughly 6 to 12 cycles, a sample-barcoded 5' primer and a J-beta primer mix were used. TCRdb re-derived calls from the 5' RACE reads in MiXCR, one entry per CDR3 protein. This sample has 1.4 million or so distinct CDR3 sequences, with 35% to 45% found just once. The data stem from a study of blood T cells in healthy people across ages. Sequences were obtained from blood. This chain links TRBV2 with TRBJ2-3, with D unresolved. This receptor was identified in a woman under 30 in good health. The CDR3 bases are TGTGCCAGCAGTGGAGTGGCCTGGAGAACAGATACGCAGTATTTT. The encoded protein is CASSGVAWRTDTQYF.